This T cell receptor (beta chain) is from a study of blood T cell repertoires in COVID-19. Study-level background: The samples span acute and convalescent COVID-19 from the United States, Italy and Spain. In each case, the material was cDNA or gDNA derived from T cells, B-cell-depleted T cells, or PBMCs.

Germline lookup yields CDR1 SNHLY and CDR2 FYNNEI. CDR3 length: 15 residues. The J segment lost 3 bases and the V segment lost 6 bases, leaving 9 bases of the junction unmatched. In the original analysis: Researchers report that nucleated cell counts were estimated from reference gene primer amplification. Clones were read by immunoSEQ multiplex PCR, and TCRdb kept only the in-frame ones, dropping some. The V and J calls and clone size were taken over from that table, and D and trimming were inferred from the DNA. In the table there are roughly 65,000 clones, 75% to 90% of which are singletons. The sequenced material came from peripheral blood. The origin of this receptor is a woman of 80 years or more with active or convalescent COVID-19. The chain employs TRBV2 and TRBJ2-5; 8 bases match TRBD2. CDR3 sequence (DNA): TGTGCCAGCAGCCCTGGGCAGGGACTAGAAGAGACCCAGTACTTC. This sequence encodes CASSPGQGLEETQYF.